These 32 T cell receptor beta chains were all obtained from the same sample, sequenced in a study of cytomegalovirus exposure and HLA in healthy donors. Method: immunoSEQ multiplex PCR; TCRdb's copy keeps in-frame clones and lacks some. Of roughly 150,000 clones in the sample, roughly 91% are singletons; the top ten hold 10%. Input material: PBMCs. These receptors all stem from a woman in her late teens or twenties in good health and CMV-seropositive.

The CDR3 coding sequence is TGTGCCAGCAGCTTAATTGGCCAAGTTGGCACTGAAGCTTTCTTT. It yields the protein CASSLIGQVGTEAFF. This rearrangement joins TRBV7-3 to TRBJ1-1; D call uncertain. CDR3 size: 15 residues. With 1 base removed from V and 4 bases from J, the gap between germline ends came to 13 bases. Germline CDR1 reads SGHTA; CDR2 reads FQGTGA.

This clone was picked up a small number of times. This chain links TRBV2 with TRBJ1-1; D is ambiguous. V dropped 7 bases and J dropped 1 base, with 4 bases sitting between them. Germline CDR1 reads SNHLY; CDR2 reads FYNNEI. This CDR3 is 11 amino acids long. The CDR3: CASTGNTEAFF. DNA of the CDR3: TGTGCCAGCACAGGGAACACTGAAGCTTTCTTT.

The CDR3 region is CASSSVHGTANTGELFF. CDR3 sequence (DNA): TGTGCCAGCAGCAGTGTCCATGGGACTGCGAACACCGGGGAGCTGTTTTTT. J is TRBJ2-2 and V is TRBV5-5; weak D call: TRBD2 (6 bases). This CDR3 has 17 residues. Trimming pared 4 bases from V and 0 bases from J, leaving 16 bases between. The germline gives CDR1 SGHKS, CDR2 YYEKEE (reference sequence).

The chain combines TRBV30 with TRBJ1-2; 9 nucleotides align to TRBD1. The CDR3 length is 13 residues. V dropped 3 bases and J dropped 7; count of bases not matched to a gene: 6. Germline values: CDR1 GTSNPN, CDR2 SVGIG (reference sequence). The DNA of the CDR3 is TGTGCCTGGAGCGCCGGGACAGGGTTTGGCTACACCTTC. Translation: CAWSAGTGFGYTF.

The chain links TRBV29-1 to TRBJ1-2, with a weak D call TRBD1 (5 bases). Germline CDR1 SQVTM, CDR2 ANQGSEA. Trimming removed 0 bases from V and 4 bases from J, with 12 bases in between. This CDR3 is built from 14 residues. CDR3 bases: TGCAGCGTTGAAGATCCTCGGGGACTCTATGGCTACACCTTC. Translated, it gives CSVEDPRGLYGYTF.

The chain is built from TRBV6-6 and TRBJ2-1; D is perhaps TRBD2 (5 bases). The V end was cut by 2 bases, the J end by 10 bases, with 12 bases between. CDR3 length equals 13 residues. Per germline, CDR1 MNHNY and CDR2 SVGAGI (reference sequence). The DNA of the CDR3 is TGTGCCAGCAGTTACGACGGGGTTCGGGAGCAGTTCTTC. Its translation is CASSYDGVREQFF.

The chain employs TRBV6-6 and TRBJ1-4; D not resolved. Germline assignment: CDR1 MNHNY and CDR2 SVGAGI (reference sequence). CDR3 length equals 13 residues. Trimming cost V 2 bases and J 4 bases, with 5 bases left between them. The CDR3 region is CASSYQVNEKLFF. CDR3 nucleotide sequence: TGTGCCAGCAGTTACCAGGTTAATGAAAAACTGTTTTTT.

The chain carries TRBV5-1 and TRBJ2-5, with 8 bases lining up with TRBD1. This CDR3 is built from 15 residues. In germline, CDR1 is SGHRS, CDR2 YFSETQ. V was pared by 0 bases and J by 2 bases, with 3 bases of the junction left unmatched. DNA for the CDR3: TGCGCCAGCAGCTTGGCGACAGGGGAACAAGAGACCCAGTACTTC. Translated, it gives CASSLATGEQETQYF.

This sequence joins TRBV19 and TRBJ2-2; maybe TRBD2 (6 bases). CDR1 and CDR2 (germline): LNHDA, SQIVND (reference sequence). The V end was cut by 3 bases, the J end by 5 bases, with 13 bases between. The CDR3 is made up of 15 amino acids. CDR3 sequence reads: CASSILASTTGELFF. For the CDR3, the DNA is TGTGCCAGTAGTATTCTAGCGTCCACTACCGGGGAGCTGTTTTTT.

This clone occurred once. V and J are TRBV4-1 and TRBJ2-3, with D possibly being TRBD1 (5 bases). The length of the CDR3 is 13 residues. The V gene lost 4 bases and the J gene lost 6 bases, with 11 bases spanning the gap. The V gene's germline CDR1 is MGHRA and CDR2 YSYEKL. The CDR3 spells CASSLEHRDTQYF. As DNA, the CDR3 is TGCGCCAGCAGCCTAGAACACAGGGATACGCAGTATTTT.

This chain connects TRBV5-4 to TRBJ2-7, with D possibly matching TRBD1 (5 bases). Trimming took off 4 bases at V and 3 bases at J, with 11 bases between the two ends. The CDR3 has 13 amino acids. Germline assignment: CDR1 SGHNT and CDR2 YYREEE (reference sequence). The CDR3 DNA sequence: TGTGCCAGCAGCAAAGACAGTAGCTACGAGCAGTACTTC. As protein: CASSKDSSYEQYF.

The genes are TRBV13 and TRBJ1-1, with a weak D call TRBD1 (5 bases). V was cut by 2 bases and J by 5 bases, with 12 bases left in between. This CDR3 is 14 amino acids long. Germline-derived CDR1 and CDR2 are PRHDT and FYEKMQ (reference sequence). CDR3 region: CASSLPVAGTEAFF. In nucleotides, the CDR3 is TGTGCCAGCAGCTTACCCGTAGCAGGGACTGAAGCTTTCTTT.

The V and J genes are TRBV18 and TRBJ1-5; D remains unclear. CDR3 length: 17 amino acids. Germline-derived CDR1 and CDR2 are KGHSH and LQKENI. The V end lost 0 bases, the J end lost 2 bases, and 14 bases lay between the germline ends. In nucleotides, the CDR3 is TGTGCCAGCTCACCACCGGGTAGCGGACCGCGCAATCAGCCCCAGCATTTT. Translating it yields CASSPPGSGPRNQPQHF. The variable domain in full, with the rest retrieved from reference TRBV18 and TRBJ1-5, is NAGVMQNPRHLVRRRGQEARLRCSPMKGHSHVYWYRQLPEEGLKFMVYLQKENIIDESGMPKERFSAEFPKEGPSILRIQQVVRGDSAAYFCASSPPGSGPRNQPQHFGDGTRLSIL.

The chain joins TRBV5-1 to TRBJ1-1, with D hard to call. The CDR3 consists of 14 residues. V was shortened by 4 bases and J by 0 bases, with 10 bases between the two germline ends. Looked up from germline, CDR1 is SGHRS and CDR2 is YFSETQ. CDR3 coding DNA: TGCGCCAGCAGCGCGGGGAGCATGAACACTGAAGCTTTCTTT. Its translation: CASSAGSMNTEAFF.

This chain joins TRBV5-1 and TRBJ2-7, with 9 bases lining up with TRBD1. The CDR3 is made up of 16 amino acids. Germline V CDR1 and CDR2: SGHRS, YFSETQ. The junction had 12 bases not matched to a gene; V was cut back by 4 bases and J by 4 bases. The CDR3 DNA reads TGCGCCAGCAGCAAAAAGACAGGGGGAATTGATTACGAGCAGTACTTC. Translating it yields CASSKKTGGIDYEQYF.

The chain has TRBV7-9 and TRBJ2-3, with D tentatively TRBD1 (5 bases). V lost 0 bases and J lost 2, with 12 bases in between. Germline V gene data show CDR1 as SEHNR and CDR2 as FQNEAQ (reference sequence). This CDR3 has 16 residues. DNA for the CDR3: TGTGCCAGCAGCTTAGCGGTGTTCAGGGACACAGATACGCAGTATTTT. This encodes CASSLAVFRDTDTQYF.

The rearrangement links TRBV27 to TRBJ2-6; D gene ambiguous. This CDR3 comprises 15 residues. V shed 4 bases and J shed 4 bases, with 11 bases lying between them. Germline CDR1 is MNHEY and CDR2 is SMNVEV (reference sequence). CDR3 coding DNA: TGTGCCAGCAGTTCCTCAAGAGAGGGGGCCAACGTCCTGACTTTC. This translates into CASSSSREGANVLTF.

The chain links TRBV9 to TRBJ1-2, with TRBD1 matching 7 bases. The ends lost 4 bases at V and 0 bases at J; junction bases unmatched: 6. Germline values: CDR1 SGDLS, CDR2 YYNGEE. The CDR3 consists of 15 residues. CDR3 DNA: TGTGCCAGCAGCCCTTATGGGACAGCTAACTATGGCTACACCTTC. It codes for CASSPYGTANYGYTF.

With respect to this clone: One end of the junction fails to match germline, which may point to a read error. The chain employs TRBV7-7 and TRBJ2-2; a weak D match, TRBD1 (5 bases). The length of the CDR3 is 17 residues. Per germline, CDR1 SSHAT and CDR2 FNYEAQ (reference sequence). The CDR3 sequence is CASSPGVGLVRTGELFF. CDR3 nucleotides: TGTGCTAGCAGCCCCGGAGTGGGGCTGGTTCGAACCGGGGAGCTGTTTTTT.

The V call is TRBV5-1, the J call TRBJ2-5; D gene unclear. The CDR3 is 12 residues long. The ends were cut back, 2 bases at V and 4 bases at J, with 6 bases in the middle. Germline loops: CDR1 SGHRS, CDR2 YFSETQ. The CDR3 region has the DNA TGCGCCAGCAGCTTATTCGGAGAGACCCAGTACTTC. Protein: CASSLFGETQYF.

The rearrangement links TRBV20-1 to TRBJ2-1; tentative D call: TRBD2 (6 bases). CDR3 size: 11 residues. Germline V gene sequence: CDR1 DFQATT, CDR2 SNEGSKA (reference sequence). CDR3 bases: TGCGCGGGGAACTCCTACAATGAGCAGTTCTTC. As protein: CAGNSYNEQFF.

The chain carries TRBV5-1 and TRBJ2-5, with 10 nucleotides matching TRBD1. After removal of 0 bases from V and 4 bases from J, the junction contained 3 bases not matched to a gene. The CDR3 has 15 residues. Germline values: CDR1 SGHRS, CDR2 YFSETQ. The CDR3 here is CASSLAGTGVETQYF. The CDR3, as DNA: TGCGCCAGCAGCTTGGCGGGGACAGGGGTAGAGACCCAGTACTTC.

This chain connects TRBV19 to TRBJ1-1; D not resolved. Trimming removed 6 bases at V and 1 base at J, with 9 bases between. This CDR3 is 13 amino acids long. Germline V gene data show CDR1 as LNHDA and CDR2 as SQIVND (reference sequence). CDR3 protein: CASSLTANTEAFF. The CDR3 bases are TGTGCCAGTAGCCTTACAGCGAACACTGAAGCTTTCTTT.

Here the CDR3 reads CASSTGAMGYGYTF. The CDR3, as DNA: TGTGCCAGCAGCACAGGGGCTATGGGCTATGGCTACACCTTC. The chain has TRBV28 and TRBJ1-2; 7 nucleotides agree with TRBD1. V shed 6 bases and J 4 bases; nucleotides not matched to a gene: 8. In germline, CDR1 is MDHEN, CDR2 SYDVKM. CDR3 size: 14 residues.

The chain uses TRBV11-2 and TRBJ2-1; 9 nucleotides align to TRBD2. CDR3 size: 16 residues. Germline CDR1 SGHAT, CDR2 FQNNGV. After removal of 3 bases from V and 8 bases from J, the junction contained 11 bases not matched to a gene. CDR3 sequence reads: CASSFLAGLLGDEQFF. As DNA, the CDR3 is TGTGCCAGCAGCTTCCTAGCGGGACTACTTGGGGATGAGCAGTTCTTC.

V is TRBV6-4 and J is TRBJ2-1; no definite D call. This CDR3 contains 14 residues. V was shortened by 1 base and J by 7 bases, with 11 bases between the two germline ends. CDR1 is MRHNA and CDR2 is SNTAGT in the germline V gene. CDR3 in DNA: TGTGCCAGCAGTGACTTCGGGTCCGGGAATGAGCAGTTCTTC. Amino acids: CASSDFGSGNEQFF.

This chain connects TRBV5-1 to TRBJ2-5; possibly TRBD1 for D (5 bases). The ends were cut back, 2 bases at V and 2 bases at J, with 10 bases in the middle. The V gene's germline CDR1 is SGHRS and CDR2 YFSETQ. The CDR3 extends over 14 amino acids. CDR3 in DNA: TGCGCCAGCAGCTTTACAGGTGGACAAGAGACCCAGTACTTC. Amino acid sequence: CASSFTGGQETQYF. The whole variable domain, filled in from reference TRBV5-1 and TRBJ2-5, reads KAGVTQTPRYLIKTRGQQVTLSCSPISGHRSVSWYQQTPGQGLQFLFEYFSETQRNKGNFPGRFSGRQFSNSRSEMNVSTLELGDSALYLCASSFTGGQETQYFGPGTRLLVL.

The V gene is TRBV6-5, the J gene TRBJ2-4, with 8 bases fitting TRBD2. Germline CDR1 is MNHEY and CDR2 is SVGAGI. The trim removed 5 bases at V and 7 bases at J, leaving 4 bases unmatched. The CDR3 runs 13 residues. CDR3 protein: CASSKRERNIQYF. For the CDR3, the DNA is TGTGCCAGCAGTAAGCGGGAGAGGAACATTCAGTACTTC.

The CDR3 coding sequence is TGTGCCAGCAGCTTCCGGTCCAACGTCCTGACTTTC. Amino acids: CASSFRSNVLTF. V gene TRBV7-9 combines with J gene TRBJ2-6; D not certain. Germline assignment: CDR1 SEHNR and CDR2 FQNEAQ (reference sequence). This CDR3 has 12 residues. V lost 3 bases and J 8 bases, leaving 5 bases between the germline ends.

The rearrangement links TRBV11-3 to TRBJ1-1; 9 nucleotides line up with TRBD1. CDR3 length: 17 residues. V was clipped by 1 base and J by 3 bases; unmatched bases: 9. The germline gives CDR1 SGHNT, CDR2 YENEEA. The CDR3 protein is CASSLGDRAGADTEAFF. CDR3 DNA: TGTGCCAGCAGCTTAGGGGACAGGGCTGGAGCGGACACTGAAGCTTTCTTT.

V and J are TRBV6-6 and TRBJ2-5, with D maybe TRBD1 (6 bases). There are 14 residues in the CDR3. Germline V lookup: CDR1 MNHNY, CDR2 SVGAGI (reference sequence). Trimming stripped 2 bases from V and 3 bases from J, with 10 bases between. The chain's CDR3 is CASSYRTAKETQYF. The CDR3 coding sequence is TGTGCCAGCAGTTACCGGACAGCCAAAGAGACCCAGTACTTC.

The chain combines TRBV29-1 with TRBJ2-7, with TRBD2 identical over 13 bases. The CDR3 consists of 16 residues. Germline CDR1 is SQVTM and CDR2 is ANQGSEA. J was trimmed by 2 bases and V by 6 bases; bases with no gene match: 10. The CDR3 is CSVVGLAGEITYEQYF. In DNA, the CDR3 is TGCAGCGTGGTCGGACTAGCGGGAGAAATTACCTACGAGCAGTACTTC.